These 21 T cell receptor beta chains came from one sample sequenced in a study. From the 5' RACE reads, TCRdb called clonotypes with MiXCR, one entry per CDR3 protein. The repertoire includes 6,500 to 8,500 distinct CDR3 sequences, roughly 37% of them detected once, and roughly 4.7% sits in the top ten. Sequenced input: memory CD4+ T cells sorted from blood. The subset here: memory CD4+ T cells, CD4+CD45RO+CD25-. These receptors were taken from a female donor with breast cancer.

In regard to this clonotype: One junction end does not reproduce the germline sequence, and a read error may be involved. V is TRBV10-3 and J is TRBJ2-1, with D perhaps matching TRBD1 or TRBD2 (6 bases each). The germline V gene encodes CDR1 ENHRY and CDR2 SYGVKD. The CDR3 sequence is 15 residues long. CDR3: CAISAKGDSYNEQFF. Here the CDR3 DNA reads TGTGCCATCAGTGCCAAGGGGGACTCCTACAATGAACAGTTCTTC.

This clonotype has more than one count but fewer than ten. The rearrangement uses TRBV29-1 and TRBJ1-1; perhaps TRBD1 as D (6 bases). V was pared by 8 bases and J by 3 bases, with 10 bases between. The germline V gene has CDR1 SQVTM and CDR2 ANQGSEA. The CDR3 contains 11 residues. Written as DNA, the CDR3 is TGCAGCCCTGAGGGGGACACTGAAGCTTTCTTT. Translating gives CSPEGDTEAFF. Full variable domain (missing parts from reference TRBV29-1 and TRBJ1-1): SAVISQKPSRDICQRGTSLTIQCQVDSQVTMMFWYRQQPGQSLTLIATANQGSEATYESGFVIDKFPISRPNLTFSTLTVSNMSPEDSSIYLCSPEGDTEAFFGQGTRLTVV.

Worth noting for this clonotype: This may come from a read error, since a much larger clone is one base off. Since no conserved phenylalanine or tryptophan closes the CDR3, a read error is the likely cause. The chain employs TRBV20-1 and TRBJ2-7; D is unclear. There are 12 residues in the CDR3. Trimming shortened V by 0 bases and J by 6 bases, and 9 bases separated the two germline ends. CDR1 is DFQATT and CDR2 is SNEGSKA in the germline V gene (reference sequence). CDR3 residues: CSARDNDFEQYI. In DNA form, the CDR3 reads TGCAGTGCTAGAGATAACGACTTCGAGCAGTACATC.

This chain uses TRBV12-3 or TRBV12-4 with TRBJ1-4; 11 bases agree with TRBD1. The junction had 6 bases not matched to a gene; V was cut back by 5 bases and J by 7 bases. The CDR3 is made up of 15 amino acids. In DNA, the CDR3 is TGTGCCAGCAGTGCCTCCGGGACAGGGGGTGAAAAACTGTTTTTT. Translated: CASSASGTGGEKLFF.

The chain joins TRBV30 to TRBJ2-7; 8 positions match TRBD2. CDR3 length: 11 amino acids. CDR1 and CDR2 from the germline V gene are GTSNPN and SVGIG (reference sequence). The CDR3 nucleotides are TGTGGGGCGGCGGGAGGCTACGAGCAGTACTTC. Translating it yields CGAAGGYEQYF.

Regarding this clonotype: Because it lacks the conserved phenylalanine or tryptophan at the end, this CDR3 is likely a read error. The CDR3 nucleotides read TGCAGTGCTAGAGACCCGTCCGGGTTGAACACTGAAGCTTTCTCT. Protein product: CSARDPSGLNTEAFS. The rearrangement joins TRBV20-1 to TRBJ1-1, with no clear D. Germline assignment: CDR1 DFQATT and CDR2 SNEGSKA (reference sequence). Trimming cost V 0 bases and J 0 bases, with 11 bases left between them. CDR3 length: 15 amino acids.

This chain links TRBV20-1 with TRBJ2-3, with TRBD2 matching 13 bases. The V segment lost 4 bases and the J segment 4 bases; nucleotides outside the gene matches: 14. Germline CDR1 DFQATT, CDR2 SNEGSKA (reference sequence). The CDR3 is 18 residues long. In DNA form, the CDR3 reads TGCAGTGCTACCCCCCAAAAGACCGGGACTAGCGGGGCAGATACGCAGTATTTT. Its translation: CSATPQKTGTSGADTQYF.

V is TRBV20-1 and J is TRBJ2-1, with D possibly matching TRBD1 (7 bases). The germline CDR1 and CDR2 sequences are DFQATT and SNEGSKA (reference sequence). The V and J ends lost 3 bases and 6 bases respectively, with 15 bases between them. This CDR3 has 14 residues. CDR3 in DNA: TGCAGTGCTAGGGGGCCAGGGGGAGGCAATGAGCAGTTCTTC. This gives the protein CSARGPGGGNEQFF.

Concerning this clonotype itself: The CDR3 carries no conserved terminal phenylalanine or tryptophan, so it likely arises from a read error. The chain joins TRBV24-1 to TRBJ2-5; perhaps TRBD2 as D (6 bases). CDR1 and CDR2 (germline): KGHDR, SFDVKD. The CDR3 extends over 16 amino acids. With 4 bases removed from V and 3 bases from J, the gap between germline ends came to 17 bases. The CDR3 is CATSDPSEGNEETQYS. The DNA of the CDR3 is TGTGCCACCAGTGACCCTAGCGAGGGGAATGAAGAGACCCAGTACTCC.

In regard to this clonotype: At one end, the junction sequence differs from germline, possibly due to a read error. The CDR3 sequence: CASRPGIVRNEQSF. The CDR3 DNA follows: TGTGCCAGCAGGCCAGGGATCGTCCGCAATGAGCAGTCCTTC. V is TRBV2 and J is TRBJ2-1, with D perhaps TRBD1 (5 bases). Germline V gene sequence: CDR1 SNHLY, CDR2 FYNNEI. This CDR3 contains 14 residues.

This clonotype was observed a few times. The rearrangement joins TRBV12-3 or TRBV12-4 to TRBJ2-1; TRBD2 aligns across 11 bases. This CDR3 is 16 amino acids long. V lost 5 bases, J lost 7 bases, and 10 bases stayed unmatched. The CDR3 bases are TGTGCCAGCAGTCCTGGGACTAGCGGCTTGGGGAATGAGCAGTTCTTC. The encoded protein is CASSPGTSGLGNEQFF.

With respect to this clonotype: The conserved closing phenylalanine or tryptophan is absent in this CDR3, likely reflecting a read error. The chain couples TRBV5-1 to TRBJ2-5; 7 positions match TRBD1. Germline V gives CDR1 SGHRS, CDR2 YFSETQ. The V gene end was trimmed by 4 bases and the J gene end by 4 bases; junction bases not matched to a gene: 4. This CDR3 is 13 amino acids long. The chain's CDR3 is CASSPGQVETQYL. CDR3 DNA sequence: TGCGCCAGCAGCCCTGGACAGGTAGAGACCCAGTACCTC.

Regarding this clonotype: A read error may explain this, as a much larger clone is one base away. The CDR3 here is CASSTRDSRPYF. The CDR3 DNA follows: TGTGCCAGCAGCACGCGGGACAGTCGTCCGTACTTC. The rearrangement joins TRBV7-2 to TRBJ2-7, with D perhaps matching TRBD1 (7 bases). Per the germline V gene, CDR1 is SGHTA and CDR2 is FQGNSA. CDR3 length: 12 residues. Trimming took 5 bases from V and 12 from J, leaving 17 bases between them.

On this clonotype: One base away lies a much larger clone, so this may be a sequencing read error. The V and J genes are TRBV7-3 and TRBJ2-3; 8 bases map to TRBD2. The CDR3 length is 16 residues. The V gene end was trimmed by 5 bases and the J gene end by 5 bases; junction bases not matched to a gene: 12. From germline, CDR1 is SGHTA and CDR2 FQGTGA. CDR3 loop: CASSPTTTSAGDTQYF. DNA of the CDR3: TGTGCCAGCAGCCCCACGACGACTAGCGCCGGAGATACGCAGTATTTT.

The chain links TRBV7-2 to TRBJ1-4; D gene unclear. Germline V gene sequence: CDR1 SGHTA, CDR2 FQGNSA. The CDR3 covers 15 residues. Deletions cut 1 base from V and 0 bases from J, with 6 bases between. The CDR3 protein is CASSLDTTTNEKLFF. CDR3 coding DNA: TGTGCCAGCAGCTTAGACACCACAACTAATGAAAAACTGTTTTTT.

The chain carries TRBV6-5 and TRBJ1-6; 7 bases match TRBD1. Germline CDR1 MNHEY, CDR2 SVGAGI. The J segment lost 9 bases and the V segment lost 6 bases, leaving 11 bases of the junction unmatched. This CDR3 is built from 15 residues. CDR3 coding DNA: TGTGCCAGCAGCGACTCGACAGGGAGAGGTTCACCCCTCCACTTT. Its protein is CASSDSTGRGSPLHF.

This clonotype has just a few counts. The rearrangement uses TRBV29-1 and TRBJ1-1; D might be TRBD1 (5 bases). The CDR3 sequence is 14 residues long. The V gene's germline CDR1 is SQVTM and CDR2 ANQGSEA. Trimming left V 7 bases short and J 4 bases short, with 19 bases between. The chain's CDR3 is CSAARSRVSTEAFF. In DNA form, the CDR3 reads TGCAGCGCTGCAAGGTCCAGGGTGAGCACTGAAGCTTTCTTT.

The J gene is TRBJ1-1, the V gene TRBV5-4, with D maybe TRBD1 (6 bases). Trimming cost V 0 bases and J 2 bases, with 8 bases left between them. Looked up from germline, CDR1 is SGHNT and CDR2 is YYREEE (reference sequence). This CDR3 has 14 residues. CDR3 bases: TGTGCCAGCAGCTTGGCCAGGGGCAACACTGAAGCTTTCTTT. This gives the protein CASSLARGNTEAFF.

The chain employs TRBV7-3 and TRBJ2-1; 8 bases agree with TRBD1. J gave up 7 bases and V 4 bases, and 12 bases lay outside the gene matches. CDR3 length equals 16 residues. The germline gives CDR1 SGHTA, CDR2 FQGTGA. CDR3 region: CASSSGTRTGSNEQFF. In DNA, the CDR3 is TGTGCCAGCAGCTCCGGAACCAGGACAGGGTCTAATGAGCAGTTCTTC.

This clonotype was detected only once. This chain joins TRBV3-1 and TRBJ1-1; 11 bases are a match to TRBD1. This CDR3 comprises 15 residues. The V and J ends lost 4 bases and 5 bases, in that order; junction bases with no gene match: 6. The germline gives CDR1 LGHDT, CDR2 YNNKEL (reference sequence). The chain's CDR3 is CASSPPGTGGTEAFF. The DNA of the CDR3 is TGTGCCAGCAGCCCTCCCGGGACAGGGGGGACTGAAGCTTTCTTT.

The chain uses TRBV4-3 and TRBJ1-1; no clear D gene. In germline, CDR1 is LGHNA, CDR2 YSLEER. V lost 2 bases, J lost 3 bases, and 10 bases lay in between. The CDR3 covers 14 residues. In DNA, the CDR3 is TGCGCCAGCAGCCAAACCTTACTAGACACTGAAGCTTTCTTT. Translated, it gives CASSQTLLDTEAFF.